This paragraph covers one TCR beta chain sequence. PCR was performed using 60 Vbeta and 13 Jbeta primers. Repertoires were generated with immunoSEQ multiplex PCR, while TCRdb's copy carries only in-frame clones and drops some. The sample yields 99,000 or so clones, 60% to 85% seen once. Per the germline V gene, CDR1 is LNHDA and CDR2 is SQIVND (reference sequence). Trimming pared 3 bases from V and 0 bases from J, leaving 9 bases between. This CDR3 region has 16 residues. These data come from a study of cytomegalovirus exposure and HLA in healthy donors. Material for sequencing was PBMCs. The V and J genes are TRBV19 and TRBJ1-6; D gene ambiguous. This clonotype originated in a man aged 55 to 70 in good health and CMV-seropositive. CDR3 bases: TGTGCCAGTAGTATCGAGGAGGTCTCCTATAATTCACCCCTCCACTTT. Amino acids: CASSIEEVSYNSPLHF.